A selection of T cell receptor beta chains follows, all from one sample in a study of blood T cell repertoires in COVID-19. Profiling relied on immunoSEQ multiplex PCR, and the TCRdb table lists in-frame clones only, not all of them. The table records 130,000 or so clones, roughly four fifths of them present only once. What was sequenced was peripheral blood. The receptors were sampled from a human donor in a cohort sampled during active COVID-19. CDR3s include the opening cysteine and the closing phenylalanine or tryptophan. Fields, in order: J gene, clone size, D gene, V gene, CDR3 protein, CDR3 DNA. The D gene is left open where the match is weak. Clone size is not always given. Where it is, it says once, few, many or a class for expanded clones.

J: TRBJ2-6; size: .; D: .; V: TRBV2; CDR3: CASSDAAAAGANVLTF; DNA: TGTGCCAGCAGTGACGCGGCGGCCGCTGGGGCCAACGTCCTGACTTTC
J: TRBJ2-3; size: .; D: .; V: TRBV18; CDR3: CASSWGRTSTDTQYF; DNA: TGTGCCAGCTCTTGGGGGCGAACTAGCACAGATACGCAGTATTTT
J: TRBJ2-7; size: .; D: TRBD1; V: TRBV7-2; CDR3: CASSLVRTGSGYEQYF; DNA: TGTGCCAGCAGCTTAGTGCGGACAGGGTCGGGCTACGAGCAGTACTTC
J: TRBJ2-5; size: .; D: TRBD1; V: TRBV19; CDR3: CASSMRPGQGIETQYF; DNA: TGTGCCAGTAGTATGAGACCGGGACAGGGGATCGAGACCCAGTACTTC
J: TRBJ1-2; size: few; D: .; V: TRBV2; CDR3: CASTPGQGENYGYTF; DNA: TGTGCCAGCACCCCCGGACAAGGAGAGAACTATGGCTACACCTTC
J: TRBJ2-7; size: .; D: .; V: TRBV14; CDR3: CASSQSGAEAYEQYF; DNA: TGTGCCAGCAGCCAGTCAGGGGCAGAAGCCTACGAGCAGTACTTC
J: TRBJ2-1; size: .; D: TRBD1; V: TRBV3-1/TRBV3-2; CDR3: CASSFPGQGYNEQFF; DNA: TGTGCCAGCAGCTTCCCGGGACAGGGTTACAATGAGCAGTTCTTC
J: TRBJ2-3; size: .; D: TRBD1; V: TRBV29-1; CDR3: CSVDQGADTQYF; DNA: TGCAGCGTTGACCAGGGGGCAGATACGCAGTATTTT
J: TRBJ2-7; size: .; D: .; V: TRBV3-1/TRBV3-2; CDR3: CASSRSSAEQYF; DNA: TGTGCCAGCAGCCGTTCGAGTGCCGAGCAGTACTTC
J: TRBJ2-1; size: .; D: TRBD2; V: TRBV6-4; CDR3: CASSAQRGGRNEQFF; DNA: TGTGCCAGCAGCGCTCAGCGGGGGGGCCGCAATGAGCAGTTCTTC
J: TRBJ1-1; size: .; D: TRBD1; V: TRBV6-5; CDR3: CASSYADRGPEAFF; DNA: TGTGCCAGCAGTTACGCCGACAGGGGGCCTGAAGCTTTCTTT
J: TRBJ1-1; size: .; D: .; V: TRBV7-6; CDR3: CASSLQTGPTEAFF; DNA: TGTGCCAGCAGCTTACAAACAGGGCCCACTGAAGCTTTCTTT
J: TRBJ1-6; size: few; D: .; V: TRBV28; CDR3: CASSEQGRDSPLHF; DNA: TGTGCCAGCAGCGAACAGGGTAGGGATTCACCCCTCCACTTT
J: TRBJ2-7; size: .; D: .; V: TRBV6-2/TRBV6-3; CDR3: CASSWTPNSYEQYF; DNA: TGTGCCAGCAGTTGGACACCCAATTCCTACGAGCAGTACTTC
J: TRBJ1-2; size: .; D: .; V: TRBV7-8; CDR3: CASSQQAVGYTF; DNA: TGTGCCAGCAGCCAACAGGCTGTTGGCTACACCTTC